Below are 15 T cell receptor beta chains sequenced from a single sample in a study of Graves' ophthalmopathy and Graves' hyperthyroidism (dated by TCRdb to the late 2010s). Sequencing relied on an Illumina HiSeq 2000. For repertoire sequencing, the TCR beta CDR3 regions were amplified from RNA transcripts. The first round was an RT-PCR using HTBI primers with the Qiagen OneStep RT-PCR kit, and this first round was followed by a second-round multiplex PCR, then size selection and purification. TCRdb reprocessing: public reads trimmed at Q25 with fastp, clones called with MiXCR, in-frame beta chains kept. Rows merge per CDR3 protein into single entries with the most common DNA and genes. The sample includes some 390,000 distinct CDR3 sequences, with about 16% observed a single time. The top ten clones comprise roughly 1.5% of the sample. The sequenced material came from peripheral blood. These receptors were obtained from a woman between 18 and 30 years old with Graves' ophthalmopathy. Donor details come from another sample of the same person, matched by shared clones.

This clonotype was seen repeatedly, ten times or more. The V and J genes are TRBV28 and TRBJ2-7, with TRBD2 matching 10 bases. The J segment lost 3 bases and the V segment lost 2 bases, leaving 4 bases of the junction unmatched. CDR3 length equals 15 residues. In germline, CDR1 is MDHEN, CDR2 SYDVKM. The CDR3 loop reads CASSLSGGAFYEQYF. The CDR3 DNA sequence: TGTGCCAGCAGTTTAAGCGGGGGGGCTTTCTACGAGCAGTACTTC.

Many counts were recorded for this clonotype. The chain uses TRBV6-4 and TRBJ1-1, with D unresolved. The CDR3 is 14 residues long. V shed 3 bases and J shed 3 bases, with 11 bases lying between them. Germline lookup yields CDR1 MRHNA and CDR2 SNTAGT. The CDR3 bases are TGTGCCAGCAGTGAATTCCCGATGGACACTGAAGCTTTCTTT. This encodes CASSEFPMDTEAFF.

The table lists this clonotype with many counts. The chain uses TRBV2 and TRBJ1-6; D gene unclear. The V and J ends lost 6 bases and 18 bases respectively, with 18 bases between them. CDR3 length: 12 amino acids. Germline V gene lookup returns CDR1 SNHLY and CDR2 FYNNEI. In DNA form, the CDR3 reads TGTGCCAGCAGCGAGACCGGGGTCGGGAACCACTTT. It is translated as CASSETGVGNHF.

This clonotype was seen repeatedly, ten times or more. The chain combines TRBV13 with TRBJ2-7; the match to TRBD2 covers 7 bases. Per the germline V gene, CDR1 is PRHDT and CDR2 is FYEKMQ (reference sequence). The CDR3 has 15 amino acids. V shed 3 bases, J shed 0 bases, and the junction held 5 bases outside the gene matches. In DNA form, the CDR3 reads TGTGCCAGCAGCTTCTTCGGGGGGACCTCCTACGAGCAGTACTTC. The encoded protein is CASSFFGGTSYEQYF.

This clonotype was counted ten times or more. The V and J genes are TRBV12-3 or TRBV12-4 and TRBJ1-1; the D gene is possibly TRBD1 (6 bases). V was cut by 3 bases and J by 6 bases, with 20 bases left in between. The CDR3 sequence is 16 residues long. CDR3 nucleotide sequence: TGTGCCAGCAGTTTTCGCTTAGGGGGGCTTAGGGCTGAAGCTTTCTTT. Translating gives CASSFRLGGLRAEAFF.

This clonotype has at least ten counts. This rearrangement joins TRBV12-3 or TRBV12-4 to TRBJ2-7; TRBD1 matches at 9 bases. V was pared by 5 bases and J by 2 bases, with 10 bases of the junction left unmatched. The CDR3 is made up of 16 amino acids. CDR3 region: CASSPLPGQGPYEQYF. Written as DNA, the CDR3 is TGTGCCAGCAGTCCACTTCCGGGACAGGGCCCCTACGAGCAGTACTTC.

This clonotype was seen just once. The chain carries TRBV6-1 and TRBJ2-7, with D unresolved. CDR1 is MNHNS, CDR2 SASEGT, per germline. This CDR3 spans 12 amino acids. V lost 4 bases, J lost 5 bases, and 9 bases lay in between. Written as DNA, the CDR3 is TGTGCCAGCAGTGTCACAAGTCACGAGCAGTACTTC. It codes for CASSVTSHEQYF.

This chain uses TRBV6-1 with TRBJ2-2; possibly TRBD1 or TRBD2 for D (5 bases each). CDR3 size: 14 residues. In germline, CDR1 is MNHNS, CDR2 SASEGT. Trimming cost V 10 bases and J 1 base, with 13 bases left between them. The DNA of the CDR3 is TGTGCCACCTGGGACGGATGGAACACCGGGGAGCTGTTTTTT. This translates into CATWDGWNTGELFF.

This clonotype appeared many times. CDR3 residues: CASSLLQTGANAQPQHF. The CDR3 DNA reads TGTGCCAGCAGTTTACTACAGACAGGAGCGAATGCTCAGCCCCAGCATTTT. The chain carries TRBV28 and TRBJ1-5, with TRBD1 as a possible D gene (6 bases). Germline V gene data show CDR1 as MDHEN and CDR2 as SYDVKM. V lost 2 bases, J lost 6 bases, and 20 bases lay in between. This CDR3 is built from 17 residues.

This clonotype occurred many times. This rearrangement joins TRBV14 to TRBJ1-6; TRBD1 agrees at 9 bases. The ends lost 5 bases at V and 7 bases at J; junction bases unmatched: 6. The CDR3 has 15 residues. Germline V lookup: CDR1 SGHDN, CDR2 FVKESK. Written as DNA, the CDR3 is TGTGCCAGCAGCGCGGACAGGGGAGGGAATTCACCCCTCCACTTT. Amino acids: CASSADRGGNSPLHF.

The V gene is TRBV11-2, the J gene TRBJ1-3; no reliable D call. This CDR3 is 16 amino acids long. Trimming took 5 bases from V and 0 from J, leaving 14 bases between them. The germline gives CDR1 SGHAT, CDR2 FQNNGV. CDR3 nucleotides: TGTGCCAGCAGCGTAGGACCGGCTCGCTCTGGAAACACCATATATTTT. Translation: CASSVGPARSGNTIYF.

This clonotype was observed many times. The chain couples TRBV12-3 or TRBV12-4 to TRBJ1-3, with D possibly matching TRBD1 (5 bases). V gave up 2 bases and J gave up 6 bases, with 11 bases separating them. The CDR3 is made up of 14 amino acids. In DNA, the CDR3 is TGTGCCAGCAGTTTATCGGGGCTGGAAAACACCATATATTTT. It encodes CASSLSGLENTIYF.

This clonotype was recorded many times. The CDR3 DNA reads TGCAGCGTCTCAGCTACAGGGGAGAATGGAGCTTTCTTT. This gives the protein CSVSATGENGAFF. The V call is TRBV29-1, the J call TRBJ1-1; TRBD1 matches at 7 bases. Per germline, CDR1 SQVTM and CDR2 ANQGSEA. This CDR3 contains 13 residues. Unmatched junction bases numbered 14, after V lost 6 bases and J lost 10 bases.

There are many counts of this clonotype. The rearrangement links TRBV29-1 to TRBJ2-7; 13 bases are shared with TRBD2. The CDR3 runs 14 residues. Unmatched junction bases numbered 1, after V lost 2 bases and J lost 3 bases. From germline, CDR1 is SQVTM and CDR2 ANQGSEA. The chain's CDR3 is CSVERLAGGYEQYF. The CDR3 nucleotides are TGCAGCGTTGAACGACTAGCGGGAGGCTACGAGCAGTACTTC.

This clonotype was recorded only once. The V and J genes are TRBV6-5 and TRBJ1-1; a weak D match, TRBD1 (6 bases). This CDR3 comprises 13 residues. V was cut by 2 bases and J by 8 bases, with 12 bases left in between. Germline V gene sequence: CDR1 MNHEY, CDR2 SVGAGI. CDR3: CASSYDNRAEAFF. For the CDR3, the DNA is TGTGCCAGCAGTTACGACAACAGGGCCGAAGCTTTCTTT.